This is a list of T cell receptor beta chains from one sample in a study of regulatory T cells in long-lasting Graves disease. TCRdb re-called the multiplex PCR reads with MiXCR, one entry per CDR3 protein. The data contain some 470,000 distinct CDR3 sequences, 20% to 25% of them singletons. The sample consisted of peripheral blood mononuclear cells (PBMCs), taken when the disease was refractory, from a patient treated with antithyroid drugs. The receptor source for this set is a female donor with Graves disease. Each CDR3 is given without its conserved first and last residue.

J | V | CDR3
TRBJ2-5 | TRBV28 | ASSLSDSGGVRETQY
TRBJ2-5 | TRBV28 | ASYGSTGTGYKETQY
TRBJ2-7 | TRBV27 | ASSLLGTGSYEQY
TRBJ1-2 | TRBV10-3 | AISPARPYGYT
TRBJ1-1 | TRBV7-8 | ASSPNGQGGTEAF
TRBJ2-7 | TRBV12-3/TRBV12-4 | ASSSFSYEQY
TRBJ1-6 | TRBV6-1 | ASSGRSYNSPLH
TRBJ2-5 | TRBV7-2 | ASSLISGNPQETQY
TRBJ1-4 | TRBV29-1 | SVTDGLTNEKLF
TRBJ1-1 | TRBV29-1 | SANLIGTEAF
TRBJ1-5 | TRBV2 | ASTGQGSQPQH
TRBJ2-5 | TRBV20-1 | SAVAELQETQY
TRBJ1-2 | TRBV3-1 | ASSQGSGSYGYT
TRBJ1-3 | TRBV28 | ASSQGGYGNTIY
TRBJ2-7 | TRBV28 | ASSPSSLAASEQY
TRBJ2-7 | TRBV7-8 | ASSLVRAGEGRNEQY
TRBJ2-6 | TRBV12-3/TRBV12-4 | ASVRAGRISGANVLT
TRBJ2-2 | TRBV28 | ASSLSSGRANTGELF
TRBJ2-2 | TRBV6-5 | ASSWNSERLNTGELF
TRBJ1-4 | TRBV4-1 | ASSQDRGGTNEKLF
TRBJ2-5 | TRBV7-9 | ASSLEFQETQY
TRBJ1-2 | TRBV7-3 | ASSPGPPGYGYT
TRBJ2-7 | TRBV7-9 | ASSSDTYEQY
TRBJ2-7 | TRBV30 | AWSWGSYEQY
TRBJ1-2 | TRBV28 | ASTSGGPLYGYT
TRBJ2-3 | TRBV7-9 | ASSQTSGGTDTQY
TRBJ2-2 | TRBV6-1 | ASWGAGRRTGELF
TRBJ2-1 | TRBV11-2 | ASSSPQGGSYNEQF
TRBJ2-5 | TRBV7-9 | ASSPGLAGGGGQETQY
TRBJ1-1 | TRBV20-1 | SAARSQGADEAF
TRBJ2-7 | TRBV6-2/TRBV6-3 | ASSYSQIGTGFYEQY
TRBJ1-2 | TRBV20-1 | SARTISARSPYGYT
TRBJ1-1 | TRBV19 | ASSTSGRDEAF
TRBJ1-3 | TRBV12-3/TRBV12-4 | ASSFLDRTSGNTIY
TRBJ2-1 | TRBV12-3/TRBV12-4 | ASSFAGEYEQF
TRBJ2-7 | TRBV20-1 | SAIWTGLREQY
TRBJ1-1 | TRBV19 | ASSDRNTEAF
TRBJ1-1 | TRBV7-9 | ASSLGGQGTEAF
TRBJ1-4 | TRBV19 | ASSINFQGSGEKLF